What follows are 9 T cell receptor beta chains derived from one specimen sequenced in a study of identical twins. TCRdb used MiXCR to reprocess the 5' RACE reads, holding one entry per CDR3 protein. The sample contains about 200,000 distinct CDR3 sequences, roughly 7.5% of which appear only once. The sample was also linked to a second study, of yellow fever vaccine responses in identical twins.

The sequencing input was memory (CD45RO+) T cells sorted from blood. Every receptor here comes from a woman aged 18-35 years in good health.

This clonotype was observed at least ten times. The gene calls are TRBV9 and TRBJ2-1; perhaps TRBD1 as D (5 bases). CDR1 and CDR2 from the germline V gene are SGDLS and YYNGEE. The CDR3 covers 11 residues. V lost 0 bases and J 13 bases, leaving 8 bases between the germline ends. CDR3 region: CASSVGQGQFF. In DNA, the CDR3 is TGTGCCAGCAGCGTAGGGCAGGGTCAGTTCTTC.

This sequence joins TRBV19 and TRBJ2-2; the match to TRBD1 covers 7 bases. The V gene end was trimmed by 4 bases and the J gene end by 4 bases; junction bases not matched to a gene: 6. CDR1 is LNHDA and CDR2 is SQIVND in the germline V gene (reference sequence). The length of the CDR3 is 15 residues. CDR3 bases: TGTGCCAGTAGTACCGGACAGGTTTTCACCGGGGAGCTGTTTTTT. Translation: CASSTGQVFTGELFF.

This clonotype was recorded at least ten times. The chain combines TRBV6-1 with TRBJ2-3; possible D gene TRBD1, 5 bases. V shed 5 bases and J shed 1 base, with 10 bases lying between them. CDR1 MNHNS and CDR2 SASEGT come from the germline V gene. The CDR3 loop spans 14 amino acids. This CDR3 is CASSRLQGTDTQYF. CDR3 sequence (DNA): TGTGCCAGCAGTCGTCTACAGGGCACAGATACGCAGTATTTT.

This clonotype has just a few counts. This sequence joins TRBV20-1 and TRBJ2-2; the D gene could be TRBD1 or TRBD2 (6 bases each). This CDR3 is built from 15 residues. Germline CDR1 DFQATT, CDR2 SNEGSKA (reference sequence). Trimming stripped 6 bases from V and 7 bases from J, with 21 bases between. The CDR3 here is CSAGRSGGQGGELFF. CDR3 nucleotide sequence: TGCAGTGCCGGCCGGAGTGGGGGGCAAGGCGGGGAGCTGTTTTTT.

This clonotype turned up a few times. The chain has TRBV29-1 and TRBJ2-7; 10 bases are shared with TRBD1. V shed 3 bases, J shed 7 bases, and the junction held 3 bases outside the gene matches. Germline V gene data show CDR1 as SQVTM and CDR2 as ANQGSEA. This CDR3 comprises 12 residues. CDR3 coding DNA: TGCAGCGTTGATGGACAGGGGGAAGAGCAGTACTTC. As protein: CSVDGQGEEQYF.

This clonotype appeared many times. This chain joins TRBV12-5 and TRBJ2-5, with no clear D. Germline V CDR1 and CDR2: LGHNT, FRNRAP. CDR3 length: 11 amino acids. Trimming took 7 bases from V and 3 from J, leaving 6 bases between them. CDR3 sequence reads: CASAQKETQYF. The CDR3 DNA follows: TGTGCTAGTGCCCAAAAAGAGACCCAGTACTTC.

The chain recombines TRBV7-8 with TRBJ1-5; D gene ambiguous. This CDR3 spans 14 amino acids. Germline CDR1 and CDR2: SGHVS and FQNEAQ. The V gene lost 4 bases and the J gene lost 5 bases, with 12 bases spanning the gap. As DNA, the CDR3 is TGTGCCAGCAGCTCGGGCCTTACTTATCAGCCCCAGCATTTT. Translated, it gives CASSSGLTYQPQHF.

This clonotype was detected only a few times. V gene TRBV29-1 combines with J gene TRBJ1-5, with D maybe TRBD1 (5 bases). V was pared by 6 bases and J by 0 bases, with 9 bases between. Germline assignment: CDR1 SQVTM and CDR2 ANQGSEA. CDR3 length: 13 residues. The DNA of the CDR3 is TGCAGCGTCAGGGAGAATAGCAATCAGCCCCAGCATTTT. Amino acid sequence: CSVRENSNQPQHF.

This clonotype was seen a few times. The chain has TRBV2 and TRBJ1-2, with 7 bases identical to TRBD1. After removal of 5 bases from V and 0 bases from J, the junction contained 9 bases not matched to a gene. CDR3 length: 16 residues. CDR1 and CDR2 (germline): SNHLY, FYNNEI. CDR3 coding DNA: TGTGCCAGCAGTCTAGAGGGGGCAGGCCCTAACTATGGCTACACCTTC. Its protein product is CASSLEGAGPNYGYTF.